This paragraph reports one TCR beta chain. Using immunoSEQ multiplex PCR, the repertoire was profiled, and TCRdb retains in-frame clones only, with some absent. The table records some 140,000 clones, around 79% of them present only once. These data originate in a study of blood T cell repertoires in COVID-19. Trimming cost V 4 bases and J 0 bases, with 9 bases left between them. The CDR3 runs to 14 residues. Germline CDR1 LNHDA, CDR2 SQIVND (reference sequence). Sequences were obtained from peripheral blood. J is TRBJ1-1 and V is TRBV19; D unclear. The sequence was obtained from a man aged 60 to 69 with acute or convalescent COVID-19. The CDR3, as DNA: TGTGCCAGTAGTAACAGACTAATGAACACTGAAGCTTTCTTT. This translates into CASSNRLMNTEAFF. Filled out from reference TRBV19 and TRBJ1-1, the complete variable domain reads DGGITQSPKYLFRKEGQNVTLSCEQNLNHDAMYWYRQDPGQGLRLIYYSQIVNDFQKGDIAEGYSVSREKKESFPLTVTSAQKNPTAFYLCASSNRLMNTEAFFGQGTRLTVV.